This record looks at one T cell receptor beta chain sequence and its context. Its antigen is undetermined. This sample stems from a study of monozygotic twins with inflammatory bowel disease. Points from the study as a whole: Especially with disease activity, IBD patients shared fewer clonotypes with others than healthy twins did. A lone strong IBD-associated signal or clonotype found no support. On the inverse Simpson index, IBD patients scored lower for TCRbeta diversity than healthy co-twins.

In eight separate reactions per sample, cDNA was generated. TCRdb re-called the 5' RACE reads; every CDR3 protein appears as one record, without DNA. Its listing shows about 300,000 distinct CDR3 sequences. The CDR3 is 15 residues long. Germline CDR1 reads SEHNR; CDR2 reads FQNEAQ (reference sequence). Sequencing was done on a sample of blood. This sequence originates from a human donor with ulcerative colitis or Crohn's disease, or a healthy co-twin of an affected twin (not recorded which). The chain recombines TRBV7-9 with TRBJ1-2; TCRdb's D call, TRBD1, is unchecked because there is no DNA. CDR3 sequence: CASSADQGAQHGYTF.